These T cell receptor beta chains were read from a single sample in a study of blood T cell repertoires in COVID-19. Produced via immunoSEQ multiplex PCR; TCRdb's table is partial and in-frame only. Seen here are 65,000 or so clones, approximately 75% observed once, and the top ten hold 14% to 15%. Sequences were obtained from peripheral blood. The receptors were gathered from an elderly man with acute or convalescent COVID-19. CDR3s include the opening cysteine and the closing phenylalanine or tryptophan. D genes are given only for firm matches. Expanded clones get a size class; other rows say once, few or many, or leave the size out.

size: once
V: TRBV6-2/TRBV6-3
J: TRBJ2-2
D: NA
CDR3: CASSFHGTGELFF
DNA: TGTGCCAGCAGTTTTCACGGCACCGGGGAGCTGTTTTTT

size: once
V: TRBV6-5
J: TRBJ2-7
D: TRBD1
CDR3: CASSPDRFYEQYF
DNA: TGTGCCAGCAGTCCGGACAGGTTCTACGAGCAGTACTTC

size: NA
V: TRBV12-3/TRBV12-4
J: TRBJ1-2
D: NA
CDR3: CASSVGDYGYTF
DNA: TGTGCCAGCAGTGTGGGAGACTATGGCTACACCTTC

size: NA
V: TRBV28
J: TRBJ1-5
D: NA
CDR3: CASGSGLNNQPQHF
DNA: TGTGCCAGCGGGAGTGGCTTGAACAATCAGCCCCAGCATTTT

size: NA
V: TRBV20-1
J: TRBJ1-2
D: TRBD1
CDR3: CSATGGTGYTF
DNA: TGCAGTGCTACAGGGGGCACTGGCTACACCTTC

size: NA
V: TRBV3-1/TRBV3-2
J: TRBJ2-5
D: NA
CDR3: CASSQAFDSPLSYETQYF
DNA: TGTGCCAGCAGCCAAGCCTTTGACTCTCCCCTTTCATATGAGACCCAGTACTTC

size: NA
V: TRBV2
J: TRBJ2-2
D: NA
CDR3: CASSDDRMNTGELFF
DNA: TGTGCCAGCAGTGACGACAGGATGAACACCGGGGAGCTGTTTTTT

size: NA
V: TRBV5-1
J: TRBJ2-2
D: TRBD1
CDR3: CASSPQGAFTGELFF
DNA: TGCGCCAGCAGCCCACAGGGGGCCTTTACCGGGGAGCTGTTTTTT

size: NA
V: TRBV29-1
J: TRBJ1-4
D: NA
CDR3: CSVAGRGDEKLFF
DNA: TGCAGCGTTGCTGGCAGGGGAGACGAAAAACTGTTTTTT

size: NA
V: TRBV12-5
J: TRBJ1-1
D: TRBD1
CDR3: CASGLVRGGYSAMNTEAFF
DNA: TGTGCTAGTGGTTTGGTACGAGGGGGCTACTCCGCTATGAACACTGAAGCTTTCTTT

size: NA
V: TRBV6-5
J: TRBJ1-2
D: NA
CDR3: CASRRPGQDHTF
DNA: TGTGCCAGCAGGAGACCCGGACAAGATCACACCTTC

size: NA
V: TRBV15
J: TRBJ1-1
D: TRBD1
CDR3: CATSRDREQGELMNTEAFF
DNA: TGTGCCACCAGCAGAGATCGGGAGCAGGGGGAACTAATGAACACTGAAGCTTTCTTT

size: NA
V: TRBV19
J: TRBJ1-1
D: TRBD1
CDR3: CASSIIGQGRTEAFF
DNA: TGTGCCAGTAGTATAATCGGACAGGGGAGGACTGAAGCTTTCTTT

size: NA
V: TRBV13
J: TRBJ1-2
D: NA
CDR3: CASSSPQDGYTF
DNA: TGTGCCAGCAGCTCCCCCCAGGATGGCTACACCTTC

size: NA
V: TRBV11-1
J: TRBJ1-2
D: NA
CDR3: CASSLSGTDHGYTF
DNA: TGTGCCAGCAGCTTAAGCGGGACGGACCATGGCTACACCTTC

size: once
V: TRBV6-1
J: TRBJ1-1
D: NA
CDR3: CASSEGIQAEAFF
DNA: TGTGCCAGCAGTGAAGGGATACAGGCTGAAGCTTTCTTT

size: NA
V: TRBV7-9
J: TRBJ1-2
D: TRBD1
CDR3: CASSTTGVALKGGYTF
DNA: TGTGCCAGCAGCACGACAGGGGTCGCACTTAAGGGTGGCTACACCTTC

size: NA
V: TRBV10-1
J: TRBJ1-1
D: TRBD1
CDR3: CASSESTRGTEAFF
DNA: TGCGCCAGCAGTGAGTCGACCAGGGGGACTGAAGCTTTCTTT

size: NA
V: TRBV7-8
J: TRBJ2-7
D: NA
CDR3: CASSLGGGGEQYF
DNA: TGTGCCAGCAGCTTAGGAGGGGGGGGAGAGCAGTACTTC

size: once
V: TRBV2
J: TRBJ2-7
D: NA
CDR3: CASSRSSYEQYF
DNA: TGTGCCAGCAGTAGGAGCTCCTACGAGCAGTACTTC

size: NA
V: TRBV5-4
J: TRBJ1-1
D: TRBD1
CDR3: CATKGQGALNTEAFF
DNA: TGTGCCACCAAGGGACAGGGGGCACTGAACACTGAAGCTTTCTTT

size: NA
V: TRBV9
J: TRBJ2-1
D: NA
CDR3: CASSVGWGDYNEQFF
DNA: TGTGCCAGCAGCGTAGGGTGGGGGGATTACAATGAGCAGTTCTTC

size: NA
V: TRBV5-1
J: TRBJ1-2
D: NA
CDR3: CASSFEGEIGYTF
DNA: TGCGCCAGCAGCTTTGAGGGGGAAATAGGCTACACCTTC

size: once
V: TRBV11-2
J: TRBJ1-3
D: NA
CDR3: CASSFQHYSGNTIYF
DNA: TGTGCCAGCAGCTTTCAACACTACTCTGGAAACACCATATATTTT

size: NA
V: TRBV7-9
J: TRBJ1-1
D: NA
CDR3: CASSPRELAPGTEAFF
DNA: TGTGCCAGCAGCCCCCGTGAGCTTGCCCCGGGCACTGAAGCTTTCTTT

size: NA
V: TRBV10-2
J: TRBJ1-1
D: NA
CDR3: CASTGQGAHTEAFF
DNA: TGCGCCAGCACTGGCCAAGGGGCTCACACTGAAGCTTTCTTT

size: NA
V: TRBV7-2
J: TRBJ2-3
D: TRBD2
CDR3: CASSLSGGALDTQYF
DNA: TGTGCCAGCAGCTTAAGCGGGGGGGCCTTAGATACGCAGTATTTT

size: NA
V: TRBV15
J: TRBJ1-4
D: NA
CDR3: CATSPGDANEKLFF
DNA: TGTGCCACCAGCCCAGGGGACGCTAATGAAAAACTGTTTTTT

size: few
V: TRBV10-3
J: TRBJ1-3
D: NA
CDR3: CAISESGLRLGNTIYF
DNA: TGTGCCATCAGTGAGTCTGGCCTCCGCCTGGGAAACACCATATATTTT

size: NA
V: TRBV27
J: TRBJ2-7
D: TRBD1
CDR3: CASRHSGTGSYEQYF
DNA: TGTGCCAGCAGGCATTCCGGGACAGGCTCCTACGAGCAGTACTTC

size: few
V: TRBV7-6
J: TRBJ1-1
D: TRBD1
CDR3: CASSLVGQGNLQVNTEAFF
DNA: TGTGCCAGCAGCTTAGTGGGACAGGGTAATCTCCAGGTGAACACTGAAGCTTTCTTT

size: NA
V: TRBV3-1/TRBV3-2
J: TRBJ2-2
D: TRBD2
CDR3: CASSPTGGGPGGELFF
DNA: TGTGCCAGCAGCCCCACTGGCGGGGGACCGGGCGGGGAGCTGTTTTTT

size: NA
V: TRBV11-3
J: TRBJ2-1
D: TRBD2
CDR3: CASSLGVGGTYNEQFF
DNA: TGTGCCAGCAGCTTAGGGGTGGGAGGGACCTACAATGAGCAGTTCTTC

size: NA
V: TRBV5-1
J: TRBJ2-4
D: TRBD2
CDR3: CASSSLAGGPSRDIQYF
DNA: TGCGCCAGCAGCTCATTAGCGGGGGGCCCCAGTAGGGACATTCAGTACTTC

size: NA
V: TRBV13
J: TRBJ2-7
D: NA
CDR3: CASSLGREQYF
DNA: TGTGCCAGCAGCTTAGGGCGCGAGCAGTACTTC

size: few
V: TRBV6-5
J: TRBJ2-2
D: NA
CDR3: CASSRSGGTGELFF
DNA: TGTGCCAGCAGCCGAAGTGGCGGAACCGGGGAGCTGTTTTTT

size: few
V: TRBV2
J: TRBJ2-2
D: NA
CDR3: CASSVDKYTGELFF
DNA: TGTGCCAGCAGTGTAGACAAGTACACCGGGGAGCTGTTTTTT

size: NA
V: TRBV6-5
J: TRBJ1-5
D: TRBD1
CDR3: CASLRPGQSNQPQHF
DNA: TGTGCCAGCCTCAGACCGGGACAGAGCAATCAGCCCCAGCATTTT

size: NA
V: TRBV12-5
J: TRBJ2-4
D: TRBD1
CDR3: CASGSTLGQGKLAKNIQYF
DNA: TGTGCTAGTGGTTCGACCCTGGGACAGGGGAAATTAGCCAAAAACATTCAGTACTTC

size: NA
V: TRBV18
J: TRBJ1-1
D: TRBD1
CDR3: CASSPPGQLDSEAFF
DNA: TGTGCCAGCTCACCGCCGGGACAGTTAGACAGTGAAGCTTTCTTT

size: NA
V: TRBV15
J: TRBJ1-4
D: NA
CDR3: CATRTSPTNEKLFF
DNA: TGTGCCACCAGAACATCTCCAACTAATGAAAAACTGTTTTTT

size: NA
V: TRBV30
J: TRBJ2-5
D: NA
CDR3: CAWSGPLAGGETQYF
DNA: TGTGCCTGGAGTGGCCCCCTAGCAGGGGGGGAGACCCAGTACTTC

size: NA
V: TRBV5-8
J: TRBJ1-2
D: NA
CDR3: CASSLRGRDGYTF
DNA: TGTGCCAGCAGCTTGCGAGGGCGGGATGGCTACACCTTC

size: NA
V: TRBV2
J: TRBJ2-5
D: NA
CDR3: CASSAGLTLKETQYF
DNA: TGTGCCAGCAGTGCTGGTCTAACCCTAAAAGAGACCCAGTACTTC

size: NA
V: TRBV5-1
J: TRBJ1-1
D: NA
CDR3: CASSLGGTLGAFF
DNA: TGCGCCAGCAGCTTGGGTGGGACTCTGGGAGCTTTCTTT

size: NA
V: TRBV30
J: TRBJ2-7
D: TRBD1
CDR3: CAWGAPWTGSSYEQYF
DNA: TGTGCCTGGGGTGCCCCCTGGACAGGGAGCTCCTACGAGCAGTACTTC

size: NA
V: TRBV2
J: TRBJ2-5
D: TRBD1
CDR3: CASSEAPGQIHTGTQYF
DNA: TGTGCCAGCAGTGAAGCTCCGGGACAGATTCATACGGGGACCCAGTACTTC

size: many
V: TRBV2
J: TRBJ2-7
D: NA
CDR3: CASSSGSLSYEQYF
DNA: TGTGCCAGCAGTTCAGGGTCCCTCTCCTACGAGCAGTACTTC

size: NA
V: TRBV18
J: TRBJ1-2
D: TRBD1
CDR3: CASSRGGDGYTF
DNA: TGTGCCAGCTCACGAGGGGGCGATGGCTACACCTTC

size: NA
V: TRBV5-1
J: TRBJ2-7
D: TRBD1
CDR3: CASTLRDRGYEQYF
DNA: TGCGCCAGCACTCTCCGGGACAGGGGATACGAGCAGTACTTC

size: NA
V: TRBV6-6
J: TRBJ2-7
D: TRBD1
CDR3: CASSRQGEIYEQYF
DNA: TGTGCCAGCAGCAGACAGGGTGAGATCTACGAGCAGTACTTC

size: NA
V: TRBV12-5
J: TRBJ2-5
D: TRBD1
CDR3: CASGSIDRVGETQYF
DNA: TGTGCTAGTGGTTCCATCGACAGGGTTGGAGAGACCCAGTACTTC

size: NA
V: TRBV6-4
J: TRBJ1-5
D: NA
CDR3: CASTFGVQTFSNQPQHF
DNA: TGTGCCAGCACCTTCGGGGTACAAACATTTAGCAATCAGCCCCAGCATTTT

size: NA
V: TRBV6-5
J: TRBJ2-3
D: TRBD1
CDR3: CASRRQGGGTDTQYF
DNA: TGTGCCAGCAGAAGACAGGGGGGAGGCACAGATACGCAGTATTTT

size: NA
V: TRBV6-5
J: TRBJ2-7
D: NA
CDR3: CASTPQGSSSYEQYF
DNA: TGTGCCAGCACCCCGCAGGGGTCTAGCTCCTACGAGCAGTACTTC

size: NA
V: TRBV19
J: TRBJ2-7
D: TRBD1
CDR3: CASSMGQGGVYEQYF
DNA: TGTGCCAGTAGTATGGGACAGGGTGGTGTCTACGAGCAGTACTTC